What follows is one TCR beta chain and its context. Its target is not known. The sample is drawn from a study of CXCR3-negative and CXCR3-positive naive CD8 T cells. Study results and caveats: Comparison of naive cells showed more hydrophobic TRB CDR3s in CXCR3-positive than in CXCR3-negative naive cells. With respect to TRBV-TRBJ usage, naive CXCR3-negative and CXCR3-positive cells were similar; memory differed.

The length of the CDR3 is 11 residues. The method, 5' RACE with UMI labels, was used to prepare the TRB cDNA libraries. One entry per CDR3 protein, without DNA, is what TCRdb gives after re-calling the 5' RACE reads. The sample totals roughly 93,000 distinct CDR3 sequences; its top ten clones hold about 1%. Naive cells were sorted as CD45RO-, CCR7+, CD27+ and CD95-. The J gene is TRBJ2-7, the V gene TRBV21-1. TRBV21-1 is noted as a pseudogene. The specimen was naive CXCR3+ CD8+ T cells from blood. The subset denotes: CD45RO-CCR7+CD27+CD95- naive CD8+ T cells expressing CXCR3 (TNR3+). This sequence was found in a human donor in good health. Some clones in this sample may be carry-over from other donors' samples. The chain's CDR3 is CASSALFEQYF.